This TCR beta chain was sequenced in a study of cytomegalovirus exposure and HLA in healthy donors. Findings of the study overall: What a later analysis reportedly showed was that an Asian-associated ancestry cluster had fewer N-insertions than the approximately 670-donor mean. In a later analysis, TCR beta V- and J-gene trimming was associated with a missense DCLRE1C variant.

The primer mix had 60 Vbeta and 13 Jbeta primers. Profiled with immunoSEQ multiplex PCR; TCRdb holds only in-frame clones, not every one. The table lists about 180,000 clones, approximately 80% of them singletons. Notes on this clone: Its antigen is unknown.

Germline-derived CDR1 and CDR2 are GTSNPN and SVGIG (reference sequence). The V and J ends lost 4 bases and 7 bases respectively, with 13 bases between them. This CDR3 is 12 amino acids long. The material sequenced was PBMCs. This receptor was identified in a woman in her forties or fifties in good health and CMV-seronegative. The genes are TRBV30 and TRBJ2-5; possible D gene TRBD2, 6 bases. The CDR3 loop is CAWTIGGGTQYF. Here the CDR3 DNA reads TGTGCCTGGACAATCGGGGGTGGGACCCAGTACTTC.